This T cell receptor (beta chain) is from a study of shared clonotypes between healthy human individuals. Overall study findings and caveats: Limitation of the genetic and exposure-history diversity represented came from the few donors. Apart from blood, nothing was sampled; tissue repertoires likely differ. Although depth was large, rarefaction showed that sequencing of the sorted subsets was incomplete.

Trimming at V came to 6 bases and at J to 0 bases, leaving 9 bases not matched to a gene. The CDR3 is 17 residues long. Germline CDR1 SNHLY, CDR2 FYNNEI. CD8 cells regarded as naive lacked CD45RO, were positively chosen for CCR7, and omitted terminally differentiated effector memory CD45RA+ cells. Every one of the donors was a Caucasian adult that lived in Nashville, Tennessee. The data were produced by immunoSEQ multiplex PCR, yet TCRdb's version contains in-frame clones alone and is incomplete. The sample records millions of clones, 85% to 95% being singletons. As to this clone: Its antigen is not known.

Sequences were obtained from naive CD8+ T cells sorted from blood. The chain recombines TRBV2 with TRBJ2-1; 9 nucleotides match TRBD2. The source is a man between 18 and 29 years old in good health. The CDR3 loop reads CASSPPGLAPSYNEQFF. The DNA for the CDR3 is TGTGCCAGCAGCCCTCCGGGACTAGCTCCCTCCTACAATGAGCAGTTCTTC.